Following are 21 T cell receptor gamma chains from one sample sequenced in a study of γδ T cells in repeated Plasmodium falciparum infection. Bulk repertoires came from Vgamma9/Vdelta2+ or Vdelta2-negative gammadelta T cells flow-sorted from PBMC. TCRdb reanalysed the multiplex PCR reads with CATT. This sample carries roughly 27,000 gamma-chain clones, 3% of them seen once, and the ten largest clones take roughly a third. Source material: gamma-delta T cells from blood. These receptors were taken from a pool of human donors (malaria-infected and uninfected, not separated).

This clone has at least ten counts. The chain is built from TRGV9 and TRGJ1 or TRGJ2. The CDR3 runs 11 residues. The J segment lost 12 bases and the V segment lost 5 bases, leaving 10 bases of the junction unmatched. From germline, CDR1 is GITISATS and CDR2 ISYDGTV (reference sequence). Written as DNA, the CDR3 is TGTGCCTTGTGGGGGTCTAAGGCGAAACTCTTT. This gives the protein CALWGSKAKLF.

The rearrangement links TRGV4 to TRGJ1 or TRGJ2. The J gene is not listed in TCRdb, so it was assigned here from a DNA match to germline. This CDR3 is built from 14 residues. The V gene's germline CDR1 is EGSTGY and CDR2 YDSYTSSV. The J segment lost 3 bases and the V segment lost 4 bases, leaving 9 bases of the junction unmatched. CDR3 DNA sequence: TGTGCCACCTGGGAATTTCGAAGTTATTATAAGAAACTCTTT. It yields the protein CATWEFRSYYKKLF.

Ten or more counts support this clone. Because the CDR3's place on the DNA is in doubt, the DNA is left out and the CDR3 is given as listed by TCRdb. At the DNA level, this CDR3 is encoded by other sequences in the same sample as well. The V gene corresponds to TRGV2; no J gene was called. The CDR3 spans 34 residues, counting both ends. Germline V gene lookup returns CDR1 EGSNGY and CDR2 YDSYNSKV. The CDR3 protein is CATWDGRGRIIIRNSLAVEQHLLSQVSIGRIQHF.

On this clone itself: TCRdb attributes to this sequence the protein of a much larger clone, which differs from the DNA translation at residue 8; a read error is likely, and the protein displayed is translated from the DNA. The chain is built from TRGV9 and TRGJ1 or TRGJ2. Germline trimming cut 1 base from V and 4 bases from J; bases unmatched to any gene: 10. The CDR3 spans 15 residues. CDR1 and CDR2 (germline): GITISATS, ISYDGTV (reference sequence). For the CDR3, the DNA is TGTGCCTTGTGGGAGGTTACTAAAACCTATTATAAGAAACTCTTT. This translates into CALWEVTKTYYKKLF.

Regarding this clone: TCRdb assigns this DNA the protein of a much larger clone, which departs from its translation at residue 8; this likely reflects a read error, and the protein shown comes from translating the DNA. The same CDR3 arises from other DNA sequences in this sample as well. The genes are TRGV9 and TRGJP. The J gene was not available in TCRdb and was assigned here by matching the DNA to germline segments. V shed 0 bases, J shed 7 bases, and the junction held 6 bases outside the gene matches. Per germline, CDR1 GITISATS and CDR2 ISYDGTV (reference sequence). This CDR3 comprises 17 residues. CDR3 sequence reads: CALWEVLRELGKKIKVF. Written as DNA, the CDR3 is TGTGCCTTGTGGGAGGTGCTCCGTGAGTTGGGCAAAAAAATCAAGGTATTT.

About this clone itself: It is likely a read error: a sequence one base away is far more abundant. The same CDR3 arises from other DNA sequences in this sample as well. The chain joins TRGV9 to TRGJP. Since TCRdb gives no J gene, matching the DNA to germline was used here to assign it. The CDR3 spans 17 residues. V trimming: 3 bases; J trimming: 9 bases; junction bases outside the gene matches: 11. Germline V gives CDR1 GITISATS, CDR2 ISYDGTV (reference sequence). This CDR3 reads CALWESKGGLGKKIKVF. In DNA form, the CDR3 reads TGTGCCTTGTGGGAGTCCAAAGGAGGGTTGGGCAAAAAAATCAAGGTATTT.

A note on this clone: The protein TCRdb gives is from a much larger clone and does not agree with this DNA's translation at residue 7, likely a read error; the protein shown here comes from the DNA. The chain's CDR3 is CALWEYGSDWIKTF. Written as DNA, the CDR3 is TGTGCCTTGTGGGAGTATGGTAGTGATTGGATCAAGACGTTT. V usage is TRGV9 and J usage is TRGJP2. The J gene was not available in TCRdb and was assigned here by matching the DNA to germline segments. V dropped 3 bases and J dropped 3; count of bases not matched to a gene: 4. Germline CDR1 is GITISATS and CDR2 is ISYDGTV (reference sequence). The CDR3 has 14 residues.

Many counts were recorded for this clone. A far larger clone is a single base away, which makes a read error likely. The V call is TRGV5, the J call TRGJP2. Here the J gene was assigned by germline matching of the DNA, as TCRdb has none. This CDR3 region has 16 residues. After removal of 0 bases from V and 10 bases from J, the junction contained 14 bases not matched to a gene. CDR1 is VINAFY, CDR2 YDVSNSKD, per germline. The DNA for the CDR3 is TGTGCCACCTGGGACAGGCTTAGCCGTAGGATTTGGATCAAGACGTTT. Translated, it gives CATWDRLSRRIWIKTF.

There are a few counts of this clone. A far larger clone is one base from this, pointing to a likely read error. It is unclear where the CDR3 begins or ends on the DNA, so no DNA is shown, and the CDR3 is as TCRdb lists it. Other DNA sequences from this sample encode an identical CDR3 as well. No J gene call was made, and the V gene is TRGV9. In germline, CDR1 is GITISATS, CDR2 ISYDGTV (reference sequence). The CDR3 spans 30 amino acids, including both terminal residues. CDR3 loop: CALWEQGLRNSLAVEQHLLSQVSIGRIQHF.

This clone was observed a handful of times. TCRdb pairs this DNA with a much larger clone's protein that differs at residue 5, likely a read error; the protein shown was translated from the DNA. J is TRGJ1 or TRGJ2 and V is TRGV9. TCRdb leaves out the J gene; it was filled in here by matching the DNA to germline. The CDR3 totals 11 residues. Looked up from germline, CDR1 is GITISATS and CDR2 is ISYDGTV (reference sequence). CDR3 loop: CALWGVQMKLF. The CDR3 DNA reads TGTGCCTTGTGGGGGGTGCAAATGAAACTCTTT.

This clone was counted a few times. This likely stems from a read error, as it lies one base from a far larger clone. Different DNA sequences within this sample yield the same CDR3. The V gene call is TRGV5, and the J gene call is absent. CDR3 size: 17 residues. Germline values: CDR1 VINAFY, CDR2 YDVSNSKD. The DNA of the CDR3 is TGTGCCACCTGGGACTGGGAGGTTATGGGTAGTGATTGGATCAAGACATTT. Protein product: CATWDWEVMGSDWIKTF.

Many counts were recorded for this clone. V gene TRGV3 combines with J gene TRGJ1 or TRGJ2. The germline V gene encodes CDR1 VTNTFY and CDR2 YDVSTARD (reference sequence). The junction had 9 bases not matched to a gene; V was cut back by 0 bases and J by 1 base. This CDR3 region has 16 residues. The CDR3 sequence is CATWDRPIFNYYKKLF. CDR3 in DNA: TGTGCCACCTGGGACAGGCCGATATTTAATTATTATAAGAAACTCTTT.

This clone was seen a few times. TCRdb's entry gives the protein of a much larger clone, which mismatches this DNA's translation at residue 3, likely from a read error; the protein reported here is translated from the DNA. This chain uses TRGV9 with TRGJ1 or TRGJ2. TCRdb records no J gene; here it was assigned by comparing the DNA to germline. The CDR3 has 15 amino acids. Looked up from germline, CDR1 is GITISATS and CDR2 is ISYDGTV (reference sequence). The CDR3, as DNA: TGTGCCTCGTGGGAGCCCACATACTTTTATTATAAGAAACTCTTT. Translating it yields CASWEPTYFYYKKLF.

To note about this clone: A far more abundant clone sits one base away, making this likely a read error. Because the CDR3's place on the DNA is in doubt, the DNA is left out and the CDR3 is given as listed by TCRdb. This same CDR3 is encoded by further DNA sequences in the sample. The V gene was identified as TRGV2, while no J gene was called. Germline assignment: CDR1 EGSNGY and CDR2 YDSYNSKV. The CDR3 length is 28 residues, termini included. CDR3 amino acids: CATWDDRNSLAVEQHLLSQVSIGRIQHF.

This clone was recorded many times. TCRdb shows a much larger clone's protein in place of this DNA's translation, and the two differ at residue 11, likely through a read error; the protein shown is translated from the DNA. The V segment is TRGV9, and no J call was made. This CDR3 has 13 amino acids. CDR1 is GITISATS and CDR2 is ISYDGTV in the germline V gene (reference sequence). The CDR3 DNA follows: TGTGCCTTGTGGGAGCCTGAAACTTATAAGGAACTCTTT. Its protein product is CALWEPETYKELF.

This clone occurred a few times. The protein in TCRdb stems from a much larger clone and differs at residue 11 from this DNA's translation, likely a read error; here the protein is translated from the DNA. This chain uses TRGV9 with TRGJP. CDR3 size: 17 residues. Germline CDR1 is GITISATS and CDR2 is ISYDGTV (reference sequence). CDR3: CALWEARGELDKKIKVF. The CDR3 DNA sequence: TGTGCCTTGTGGGAGGCTCGGGGGGAGTTGGACAAAAAAATCAAGGTATTT.

This clone was seen repeatedly, ten times or more. This may arise from a read error, as a much more abundant clone is one base away. The V gene is TRGV3, the J gene TRGJ1 or TRGJ2. TCRdb is silent on the J gene; assignment here came from matching the DNA to germline. This CDR3 is 12 amino acids long. CDR1 and CDR2 (germline): VTNTFY, YDVSTARD (reference sequence). The DNA for the CDR3 is TGTGCCACCCGGGACGACTTGTATAAGAAACTCTTT. This translates into CATRDDLYKKLF.

Points on this clone: A single base is all that separates this from a far larger clone, so a read error is likely. This chain links TRGV9 with TRGJ1 or TRGJ2. TCRdb supplies no J gene; here it was assigned by aligning the nucleotide sequence to germline. The ends lost 0 bases at V and 7 bases at J; junction bases unmatched: 9. CDR1 and CDR2 from the germline V gene are GITISATS and ISYDGTV (reference sequence). CDR3 length equals 14 residues. CDR3 in DNA: TGTGCCTTGTGGGAGGTGCGGTGGGAGTATAAGAAACTCTTT. It yields the protein CALWEVRWEYKKLF.

This sequence joins TRGV9 and TRGJP. TCRdb does not report a J gene; here it was assigned by matching the DNA to germline references. Trimming removed 3 bases from V and 19 bases from J; junction bases left unmatched: 15. Per the germline V gene, CDR1 is GITISATS and CDR2 is ISYDGTV (reference sequence). This CDR3 region has 15 residues. The CDR3 region is CALWEFQELGKIKVF. The CDR3 coding sequence is TGTGCCTTGTGGGAGTTCCAAGAGTTGGGCAAAATCAAGGTATTT.

There are many counts of this clone. This chain uses TRGV9 with TRGJP1. Because TCRdb records no J gene, it was assigned here through a match of the DNA to germline. This CDR3 is built from 13 residues. V dropped 5 bases and J dropped 9; count of bases not matched to a gene: 9. From germline, CDR1 is GITISATS and CDR2 ISYDGTV (reference sequence). Here the CDR3 reads CALWVLPRWFKIF. The CDR3 nucleotides are TGTGCCTTGTGGGTCTTGCCTCGTTGGTTCAAGATATTT.

This clone was detected a few times. TCRdb pairs this DNA with a much larger clone's protein that differs at residue 13, likely a read error; the protein shown was translated from the DNA. The rearrangement uses TRGV3 and TRGJ1 or TRGJ2. TCRdb carries no J gene annotation; the J gene was assigned here by matching the DNA with germline. V gave up 0 bases and J gave up 7 bases; unmatched junction bases: 27. CDR1 and CDR2 from the germline V gene are VTNTFY and YDVSTARD (reference sequence). The CDR3 is 20 amino acids. CDR3 amino acids: CATWDRTIGRCTRYDYKKLF. The CDR3 coding sequence is TGTGCCACCTGGGACAGGACAATTGGGAGGTGCACCCGTTATGACTATAAGAAACTCTTT.